This is a list of T cell receptor beta chains from one sample in a study of T cell responses to AZD1222 COVID-19 vaccine. TCRdb's copy holds only in-frame clones and misses some; the assay was immunoSEQ multiplex PCR. The table has 200,000 to 250,000 clones, roughly 94% seen once. This specimen was peripheral blood, taken 28 days after the second dose of the MenACWY control vaccine. The receptor set was obtained from an adult who received the MenACWY meningococcal vaccine as a control. The CDR3 runs from the conserved cysteine through the conserved F or W. D genes are given only for firm matches. Size tells how often a clone was seen (once, few, many) or the class of an expanded clone, and some rows leave it out.

clone_size	cdr3_length	d_call	v_call	j_call	cdr3_aa	cdr3_nt
.	15	.	TRBV7-8	TRBJ1-2	CASSLEVSELYGYTF	TGTGCCAGCAGCTTAGAAGTCTCGGAGTTATATGGCTACACCTTC
.	13	.	TRBV9	TRBJ1-4	CASSVSGDEKLFF	TGTGCCAGCAGCGTAAGTGGGGATGAAAAACTGTTTTTT
.	14	.	TRBV7-9	TRBJ1-5	CASSLEGGNQPQHF	TGTGCCAGCAGCTTAGAGGGAGGCAATCAGCCCCAGCATTTT
.	16	TRBD1	TRBV5-5	TRBJ2-6	CASSWDRPSGANVLTF	TGTGCCAGCAGCTGGGACAGACCCTCTGGGGCCAACGTCCTGACTTTC
.	16	.	TRBV5-4	TRBJ2-3	CASSLAPGTSTDTQYF	TGTGCCAGCAGCTTGGCCCCCGGGACAAGCACAGATACGCAGTATTTT
.	15	.	TRBV30	TRBJ1-1	CAWSEGRGMNTEAFF	TGTGCCTGGAGCGAGGGGAGGGGAATGAACACTGAAGCTTTCTTT
.	12	.	TRBV27	TRBJ1-1	CASSLSGRDAFF	TGTGCCAGCAGTTTATCTGGGCGTGATGCTTTCTTT
once	15	.	TRBV18	TRBJ2-7	CASSPALTAGYEQYF	TGTGCCAGCTCACCAGCCCTAACCGCGGGCTACGAGCAGTACTTC
.	15	TRBD2	TRBV9	TRBJ2-3	CASSAGGGATDTQYF	TGTGCCAGCAGCGCCGGCGGGGGGGCCACAGATACGCAGTATTTT
few	15	.	TRBV4-3	TRBJ1-6	CASSQDTGSTSPLHF	TGCGCCAGCAGCCAAGATACAGGGAGTACTTCACCCCTCCACTTT
.	15	.	TRBV9	TRBJ2-1	CASSVAATLYNEQFF	TGTGCCAGCAGCGTGGCGGCAACCCTTTACAATGAGCAGTTCTTC
.	15	TRBD1	TRBV9	TRBJ1-2	CASSRNPTGTNGYTF	TGTGCCAGCAGCCGAAACCCGACAGGGACTAATGGCTACACCTTC
.	16	TRBD1	TRBV24-1	TRBJ2-1	CATSDRGQGHYNEQFF	TGTGCCACCAGTGATCGGGGACAGGGTCACTACAATGAGCAGTTCTTC